This T cell receptor (beta chain) originates from a study of OX40 agonist ivuxolimab in advanced cancers. This clone has just one count. Sequencing used immunoSEQ multiplex PCR; TCRdb keeps in-frame clones, though not all of them. This sample has 95,000 to 150,000 clones; around 93% occur once, and the top ten carry roughly 0.15%. Germline V gene sequence: CDR1 WNHNN, CDR2 SYGVQD (reference sequence). The CDR3 loop spans 14 amino acids. V lost 6 bases and J 8 bases, leaving 17 bases between the germline ends. This TCR derives from an adult with an advanced solid tumor such as melanoma, head and neck, liver or kidney cancer. This material consisted of CD4+ or CD8+ T cells sorted from blood, taken in a trial of the OX40 agonist ivuxolimab. The rearrangement joins TRBV10-1 to TRBJ1-3; D may be TRBD1 (5 bases). The DNA of the CDR3 is TGCGCCAGCAGGATGGGACCCGTGGGAGACACCATATATTTT. The encoded protein is CASRMGPVGDTIYF.